The 3 T cell receptor beta chains listed next were all sequenced from one sample in a study of T cell responses to AZD1222 COVID-19 vaccine. The assay was immunoSEQ multiplex PCR, and TCRdb's table has in-frame clones only and misses some. The sample carries 140,000 to 150,000 clones, 85% to 95% recorded once. The sequencing here drew on peripheral blood, taken on day 0 of AZD1222 vaccination. Receptor source: an adult in good health.

The rearrangement links TRBV18 to TRBJ2-2; no clear D. The V and J ends lost 1 base and 7 bases respectively, with 16 bases between them. CDR3 size: 16 residues. The germline V gene has CDR1 KGHSH and CDR2 LQKENI. CDR3 in DNA: TGTGCCAGCTCACCACGTTCCCGTATATCGGGCGGGGAGCTGTTTTTT. Protein sequence: CASSPRSRISGGELFF. Full variable domain (missing parts from reference TRBV18 and TRBJ2-2): NAGVMQNPRHLVRRRGQEARLRCSPMKGHSHVYWYRQLPEEGLKFMVYLQKENIIDESGMPKERFSAEFPKEGPSILRIQQVVRGDSAAYFCASSPRSRISGGELFFGEGSRLTVL.

This clone was seen just once. The CDR3 is CASSPALKGAVSNQPQHF. CDR3 DNA: TGTGCCAGCAGCCCTGCCTTGAAGGGAGCGGTTAGCAATCAGCCCCAGCATTTT. The rearrangement links TRBV21-1 to TRBJ1-5. TRBV21-1 is a pseudogene segment. The CDR3 is 18 amino acids.

This chain uses TRBV3-1 (or the pseudogene TRBV3-2) with TRBJ1-2; TRBD1 might be the D (5 bases). CDR1 LGHDT and CDR2 YNNKEL come from the germline V gene (reference sequence). Deletions cut 1 base from V and 2 bases from J, with 11 bases between. CDR3 length: 15 residues. The CDR3 DNA sequence: TGTGCCAGCAGCCAAGGCCGGGGGACCAACTATGGCTACACCTTC. Its protein product is CASSQGRGTNYGYTF.